These 12 T cell receptor beta chains share one sample of origin, sequenced in a study of blood T cell repertoires in COVID-19. Profiling relied on immunoSEQ multiplex PCR, and the TCRdb table lists in-frame clones only, not all of them. The sample has roughly 170,000 clones, approximately 84% seen once; the top ten hold roughly 5.7%. Sequencing used PBMCs or T cells enriched from blood (not recorded which). These receptors all come from a woman aged 40-49 years with acute COVID-19.

The chain has TRBV7-3 and TRBJ2-5; D gene ambiguous. Trimming removed 3 bases at V and 3 bases at J, with 8 bases between. The CDR3 is made up of 13 amino acids. Germline V lookup: CDR1 SGHTA, CDR2 FQGTGA. CDR3: CASSFGGEETQYF. The CDR3 DNA sequence: TGTGCCAGCAGCTTTGGCGGAGAAGAGACCCAGTACTTC.

The chain recombines TRBV6-5 with TRBJ1-5, with 8 positions matching TRBD1. With 2 bases clipped from V and 4 bases from J, the junction kept 4 bases outside the gene matches. The CDR3 consists of 15 residues. In germline, CDR1 is MNHEY, CDR2 SVGAGI. The chain's CDR3 is CASSYRTGRNQPQHF. The CDR3 nucleotides read TGTGCCAGCAGTTACAGGACAGGGAGGAATCAGCCCCAGCATTTT.

This chain uses TRBV11-3 with TRBJ1-4, with a possible D match to TRBD1 (6 bases). CDR1 and CDR2 (germline): SGHNT, YENEEA. The CDR3 is made up of 15 amino acids. V lost 5 bases to trimming and J lost 8 bases, with 18 bases between them. CDR3 in DNA: TGTGCCAGCAGCGACACAGGGTCGGCAGGAGAAAAACTGTTTTTT. Translating gives CASSDTGSAGEKLFF.

The chain combines TRBV2 with TRBJ1-5; D is possibly TRBD1 (5 bases). Germline CDR1 reads SNHLY; CDR2 reads FYNNEI. The V and J ends lost 7 bases and 6 bases respectively, with 16 bases between them. The CDR3 length is 14 residues. For the CDR3, the DNA is TGTGCCAGCACTCGGTGGGGGGGAGGTCAGCCCCAGCATTTT. Amino acid sequence: CASTRWGGGQPQHF.

The chain employs TRBV5-1 and TRBJ2-5; TRBD1 matches 7 bases. In germline, CDR1 is SGHRS, CDR2 YFSETQ. This CDR3 spans 14 amino acids. V shed 4 bases and J 2 bases; nucleotides not matched to a gene: 5. The CDR3 sequence is CASSRGQEQETQYF. In DNA, the CDR3 is TGCGCCAGCAGCCGCGGACAGGAGCAAGAGACCCAGTACTTC.

This clone has a handful of counts. This chain connects TRBV7-2 to TRBJ2-5; 8 bases are shared with TRBD1. The CDR3 length is 17 residues. Germline loops: CDR1 SGHTA, CDR2 FQGNSA. Trimming at V came to 4 bases and at J to 5 bases, leaving 15 bases not matched to a gene. This CDR3 reads CASSYRLGQGKGETQYF. In DNA, the CDR3 is TGTGCCAGCAGCTATAGACTCGGACAGGGAAAGGGGGAGACCCAGTACTTC.

The chain employs TRBV19 and TRBJ2-5; TRBD2 aligns across 7 bases. From germline, CDR1 is LNHDA and CDR2 SQIVND (reference sequence). The junction had 8 bases not matched to a gene; V was cut back by 3 bases and J by 4 bases. CDR3 length equals 15 residues. Here the CDR3 reads CASSMSGTGGETQYF. The CDR3 region has the DNA TGTGCCAGTAGTATGAGCGGGACGGGGGGAGAGACCCAGTACTTC.

The rearrangement uses TRBV2 and TRBJ1-4; D might be TRBD1 (5 bases). Germline V gene lookup returns CDR1 SNHLY and CDR2 FYNNEI. The CDR3 length is 16 residues. Deletions cut 1 base from V and 7 bases from J, with 16 bases between. The CDR3 DNA is TGTGCCAGCAGTGAAGTTGGATCCGGGACTCCTGAAAAACTGTTTTTT. Translated: CASSEVGSGTPEKLFF.

The chain employs TRBV15 and TRBJ2-3, with 12 bases lining up with TRBD2. Germline CDR1 LNHNV, CDR2 YYDKDF (reference sequence). The CDR3 totals 15 residues. Trimming at V came to 7 bases and at J to 4 bases, leaving 6 bases not matched to a gene. Here the CDR3 DNA reads TGTGCCACCAATAATAGACTAGCGGGAGCAGATACGCAGTATTTT. Translating gives CATNNRLAGADTQYF.

This rearrangement joins TRBV5-1 to TRBJ2-5, with 7 bases identical to TRBD1. Germline V gene lookup returns CDR1 SGHRS and CDR2 YFSETQ. After removal of 0 bases from V and 4 bases from J, the junction contained 6 bases not matched to a gene. The length of the CDR3 is 15 residues. Written as DNA, the CDR3 is TGCGCCAGCAGCTTGGCACTGGACAGGAGAGAGACCCAGTACTTC. Translation gives CASSLALDRRETQYF.

The V call is TRBV7-8, the J call TRBJ2-1; 9 positions agree with TRBD2. V lost 6 bases, J lost 8 bases, and 14 bases stayed unmatched. From germline, CDR1 is SGHVS and CDR2 FQNEAQ. CDR3 size: 16 residues. CDR3 coding DNA: TGTGCCAGCAGTCCAGGAGGACTAGCGCCCGTCGATGAGCAGTTCTTC. Translating gives CASSPGGLAPVDEQFF.

The gene calls are TRBV9 and TRBJ2-3, with D perhaps matching TRBD2 (6 bases). The germline CDR1 and CDR2 sequences are SGDLS and YYNGEE. The CDR3 length is 16 residues. V was cut by 0 bases and J by 2 bases, with 13 bases left in between. CDR3 bases: TGTGCCAGCAGCGTAGGGGGTAGCGGATACACAGATACGCAGTATTTT. The encoded protein is CASSVGGSGYTDTQYF.